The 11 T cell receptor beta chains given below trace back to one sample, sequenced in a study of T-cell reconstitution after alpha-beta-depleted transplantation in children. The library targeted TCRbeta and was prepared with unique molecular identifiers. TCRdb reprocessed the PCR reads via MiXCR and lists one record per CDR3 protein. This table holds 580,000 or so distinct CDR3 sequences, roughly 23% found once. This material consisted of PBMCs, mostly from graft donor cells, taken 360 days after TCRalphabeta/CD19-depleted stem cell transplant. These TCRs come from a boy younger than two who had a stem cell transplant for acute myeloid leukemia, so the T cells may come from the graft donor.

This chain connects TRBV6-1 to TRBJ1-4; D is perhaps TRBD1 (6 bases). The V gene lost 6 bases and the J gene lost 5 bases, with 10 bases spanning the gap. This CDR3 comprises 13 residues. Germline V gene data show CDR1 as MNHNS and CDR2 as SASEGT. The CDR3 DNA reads TGTGCCAGCAGCCAGCAGGGGAATGAAAAACTGTTTTTT. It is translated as CASSQQGNEKLFF.

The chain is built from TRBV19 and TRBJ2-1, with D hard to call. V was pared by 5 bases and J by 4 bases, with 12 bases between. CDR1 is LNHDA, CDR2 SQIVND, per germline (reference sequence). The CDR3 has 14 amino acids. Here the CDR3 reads CASSPSHPYNEQFF. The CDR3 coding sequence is TGTGCCAGTAGTCCGAGCCACCCTTACAATGAGCAGTTCTTC.

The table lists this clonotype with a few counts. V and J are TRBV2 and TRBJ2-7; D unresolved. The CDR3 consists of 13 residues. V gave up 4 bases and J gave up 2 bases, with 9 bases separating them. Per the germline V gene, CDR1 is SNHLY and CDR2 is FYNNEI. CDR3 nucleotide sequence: TGTGCCAGCAGTGTTGCCCACCCCTACGAGCAGTACGTC. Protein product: CASSVAHPYEQYV.

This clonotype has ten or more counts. CDR3 sequence reads: CASSGRDRVDEQYF. The CDR3 region has the DNA TGTGCCAGCAGCGGCAGGGACAGGGTGGACGAGCAGTACTTC. The V call is TRBV9, the J call TRBJ2-7; 9 nucleotides line up with TRBD1. There are 14 residues in the CDR3. V shed 3 bases and J 5 bases; nucleotides not matched to a gene: 6. Germline values: CDR1 SGDLS, CDR2 YYNGEE.

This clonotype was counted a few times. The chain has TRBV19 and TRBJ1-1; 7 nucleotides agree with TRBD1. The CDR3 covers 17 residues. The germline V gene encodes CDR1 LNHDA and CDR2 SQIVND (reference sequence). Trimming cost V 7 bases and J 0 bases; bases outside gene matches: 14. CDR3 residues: CASTDRSWTGMNTEAFF. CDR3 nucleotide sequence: TGTGCCAGTACCGACAGATCCTGGACAGGCATGAACACTGAAGCTTTCTTT.

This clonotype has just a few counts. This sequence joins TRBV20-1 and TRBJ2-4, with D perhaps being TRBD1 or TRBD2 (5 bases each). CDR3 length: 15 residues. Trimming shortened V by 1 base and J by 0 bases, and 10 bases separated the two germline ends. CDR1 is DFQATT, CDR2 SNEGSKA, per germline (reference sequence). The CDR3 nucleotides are TGCAGTGCTAGAGCGGGGCAGCTAGCCAAAAACATTCAGTACTTC. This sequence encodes CSARAGQLAKNIQYF.

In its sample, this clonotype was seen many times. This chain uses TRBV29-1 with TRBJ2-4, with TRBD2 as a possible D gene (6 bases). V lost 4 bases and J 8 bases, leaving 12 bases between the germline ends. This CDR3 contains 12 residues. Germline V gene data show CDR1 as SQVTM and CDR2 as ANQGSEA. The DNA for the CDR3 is TGCAGCGTTGTGGGACTTAGGGACATTCAGTACTTC. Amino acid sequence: CSVVGLRDIQYF.

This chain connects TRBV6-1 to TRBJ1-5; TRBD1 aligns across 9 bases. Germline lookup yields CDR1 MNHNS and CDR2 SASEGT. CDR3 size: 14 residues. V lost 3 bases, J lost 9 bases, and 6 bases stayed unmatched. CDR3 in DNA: TGTGCCAGCAGTGACCGGACAGGGGAAGGGCCCCAGCATTTT. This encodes CASSDRTGEGPQHF.

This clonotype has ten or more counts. CDR3 DNA sequence: TGTGCCAGCAGCTCGCCGGCACGGGACAGGGAAGGGGGCACTGAAGCTTTCTTT. Protein: CASSSPARDREGGTEAFF. The rearrangement joins TRBV11-1 to TRBJ1-1; 9 bases are a match to TRBD1. Trimming took 4 bases from V and 4 from J; bases not matched to a gene: 16. CDR1 and CDR2 (germline): SGHAT, FQDESV (reference sequence). The CDR3 is made up of 18 amino acids.

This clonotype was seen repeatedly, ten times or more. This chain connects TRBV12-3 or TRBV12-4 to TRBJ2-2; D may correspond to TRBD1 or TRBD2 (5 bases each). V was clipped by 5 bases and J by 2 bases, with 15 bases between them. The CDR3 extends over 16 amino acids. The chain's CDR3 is CASSPNPGPNTGELFF. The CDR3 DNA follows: TGTGCCAGCAGTCCAAATCCGGGACCCAACACCGGGGAGCTGTTTTTT.

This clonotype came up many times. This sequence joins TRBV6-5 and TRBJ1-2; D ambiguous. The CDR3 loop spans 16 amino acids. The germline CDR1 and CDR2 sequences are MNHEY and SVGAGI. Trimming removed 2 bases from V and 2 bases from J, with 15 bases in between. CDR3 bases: TGTGCCAGCAGTTACGTTGGGCGGAGAGGGAACTATGGCTACACCTTC. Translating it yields CASSYVGRRGNYGYTF.